The 17 T cell receptor beta chains below were found in one sample sequenced in a study of T cells after yellow fever vaccination. Using its own MiXCR run on the 5' RACE reads, TCRdb lists one record per CDR3 protein. The sample has just under 600,000 distinct CDR3 sequences, roughly 13% seen once. The sample here was PBMCs, taken on the day of the yellow fever booster vaccination. The receptor set was obtained from a man aged 30-40 years who received the YFV17D yellow fever vaccine.

This clonotype was counted once. J is TRBJ2-5 and V is TRBV24-1, with 12 bases identical to TRBD2. Germline values: CDR1 KGHDR, CDR2 SFDVKD. This CDR3 has 15 residues. V trimming: 4 bases; J trimming: 4 bases; junction bases outside the gene matches: 3. The CDR3 DNA sequence: TGTGCCACCAGTGACCCACTAGCGGGAGGAGAGACCCAGTACTTC. This translates into CATSDPLAGGETQYF.

This chain uses TRBV20-1 with TRBJ1-5; 7 bases line up with TRBD1. CDR3 length equals 13 residues. Germline-derived CDR1 and CDR2 are DFQATT and SNEGSKA (reference sequence). The ends lost 6 bases at V and 1 base at J; junction bases unmatched: 3. The CDR3 coding sequence is TGCAGTGCAAGACAGGGAAGCAATCAGCCCCAGCATTTT. Translated, it gives CSARQGSNQPQHF.

This clonotype appeared a few times. The V call is TRBV29-1, the J call TRBJ1-2; tentative D call: TRBD1 (5 bases). V lost 7 bases to trimming and J lost 4 bases, with 16 bases between them. The germline V gene has CDR1 SQVTM and CDR2 ANQGSEA. The CDR3 is made up of 13 amino acids. The CDR3: CSGLGRGGYGYTF. In DNA form, the CDR3 reads TGCAGCGGCTTAGGAAGGGGCGGCTATGGCTACACCTTC.

The genes are TRBV15 and TRBJ2-1; D is undetermined. From germline, CDR1 is LNHNV and CDR2 YYDKDF (reference sequence). This CDR3 contains 15 residues. Trimming took off 3 bases at V and 4 bases at J, with 13 bases between the two ends. CDR3: CATSRARQGYNEQFF. The CDR3 nucleotides are TGTGCCACCAGCAGGGCAAGACAAGGGTACAATGAGCAGTTCTTC. Variable domain in full (rest from reference TRBV15 and TRBJ2-1): DAMVIQNPRYQVTQFGKPVTLSCSQTLNHNVMYWYQQKSSQAPKLLFHYYDKDFNNEADTPDNFQSRRPNTSFCFLDIRSPGLGDTAMYLCATSRARQGYNEQFFGPGTRLTVL.

The genes are TRBV12-3 or TRBV12-4 and TRBJ1-2; 8 bases match TRBD1. The CDR3 sequence is 14 residues long. J lost 5 bases, V lost 5 bases, and 7 bases had no gene match. DNA of the CDR3: TGTGCCAGCAGTCTTGGCAGGGGGCGTTATGGCTACACCTTC. Translation gives CASSLGRGRYGYTF.

The chain recombines TRBV19 with TRBJ2-3; TRBD1 matches 10 bases. The CDR3 extends over 16 amino acids. The germline gives CDR1 LNHDA, CDR2 SQIVND (reference sequence). The V gene end was trimmed by 1 base and the J gene end by 6 bases; junction bases not matched to a gene: 7. This chain's CDR3 is CASSIATGGLTDTQYF. CDR3 bases: TGTGCCAGTAGTATAGCGACAGGGGGCCTTACCGATACGCAGTATTTT.

The V and J genes are TRBV20-1 and TRBJ2-3, with 9 positions matching TRBD2. Germline V CDR1 and CDR2: DFQATT, SNEGSKA (reference sequence). V lost 6 bases and J lost 6; bases outside the gene matches: 13. The CDR3 is 15 amino acids. The CDR3 bases are TGCAGTGCACCCACTAGCGGGCTATCCACGGATACGCAGTATTTT. Its translation: CSAPTSGLSTDTQYF.

This clonotype was seen more than once but under ten times. The genes are TRBV7-2 and TRBJ2-2; the match to TRBD1 covers 7 bases. With 5 bases clipped from V and 7 bases from J, the junction kept 10 bases outside the gene matches. Germline CDR1 SGHTA, CDR2 FQGNSA. CDR3 size: 15 residues. For the CDR3, the DNA is TGTGCCAGCAGCCCAGAGGGGGCTTTCGGCGGGGAGCTGTTTTTT. Its protein is CASSPEGAFGGELFF.

The chain carries TRBV6-2 or TRBV6-3 and TRBJ2-5, with D maybe TRBD2 (5 bases). Trimming cost V 2 bases and J 1 base, with 11 bases left between them. The germline gives CDR1 MNHEY, CDR2 SVGEGT. The CDR3 is 15 residues long. The CDR3 DNA is TGTGCCAGCAGTTACACCCGGGGTACCCAAGAGACCCAGTACTTC. This translates into CASSYTRGTQETQYF.

V gene TRBV5-5 combines with J gene TRBJ2-1, with D uncertain. CDR1 is SGHKS and CDR2 is YYEKEE in the germline V gene (reference sequence). V lost 7 bases, J lost 7 bases, and 18 bases lay in between. The CDR3 is 14 residues long. The CDR3 reads CASSLASRKNEQFF. The DNA of the CDR3 is TGTGCCAGCTCACTTGCTTCGAGAAAGAATGAGCAGTTCTTC.

The genes are TRBV10-2 and TRBJ1-1; D ambiguous. Trimming removed 8 bases at V and 3 bases at J, with 10 bases between. The germline gives CDR1 WSHSY, CDR2 SAAADI. This CDR3 has 12 residues. Written as DNA, the CDR3 is TGCGCCAGCGGAGACCGGTACACTGAAGCTTTCTTT. It specifies CASGDRYTEAFF.

J is TRBJ2-5 and V is TRBV5-1; no clear D. The CDR3 spans 14 residues. Trimming stripped 0 bases from V and 5 bases from J, with 11 bases between. CDR1 is SGHRS, CDR2 YFSETQ, per germline. The CDR3 loop reads CASSLVGVMETQYF. The CDR3 nucleotides are TGCGCCAGCAGCTTGGTGGGTGTGATGGAGACCCAGTACTTC.

This clonotype turned up a few times. The chain links TRBV19 to TRBJ2-1; 8 nucleotides match TRBD2. Germline loops: CDR1 LNHDA, CDR2 SQIVND (reference sequence). This CDR3 spans 15 amino acids. Trimming cost V 4 bases and J 6 bases; bases outside gene matches: 8. The CDR3 nucleotides are TGTGCCAGTAGTACGATAAGCGGGAGCTCCAATGAGCAGTTCTTC. Protein: CASSTISGSSNEQFF.

V gene TRBV28 combines with J gene TRBJ1-4; D uncertain. In germline, CDR1 is MDHEN, CDR2 SYDVKM. CDR3 size: 14 residues. Trimming cost V 5 bases and J 11 bases, with 18 bases left between them. The CDR3 DNA reads TGTGCCAGCAGTCCCGAGGGCTTAGGGTGGAAACTGTTTTTT. Protein: CASSPEGLGWKLFF.

The chain is built from TRBV20-1 and TRBJ2-3; possibly TRBD1 or TRBD2 for D (5 bases each). CDR3 length: 13 amino acids. Germline CDR1 is DFQATT and CDR2 is SNEGSKA (reference sequence). V was clipped by 0 bases and J by 9 bases, with 13 bases between them. This CDR3 reads CSARDPQRDTQYF. CDR3 nucleotide sequence: TGCAGTGCTAGAGATCCCCAGAGGGACACGCAGTATTTT.

This clonotype was recorded at least ten times. The chain joins TRBV5-5 to TRBJ2-1; no definite D call. The V end lost 0 bases, the J end lost 9 bases, and 4 bases lay between the germline ends. The CDR3 is 11 residues long. Germline V gives CDR1 SGHKS, CDR2 YYEKEE (reference sequence). Here the CDR3 DNA reads TGTGCCAGCAGCTTGGATAGTGAGCAGTTCTTC. It yields the protein CASSLDSEQFF.

The chain is built from TRBV20-1 and TRBJ1-4; D gene unclear. V lost 3 bases, J lost 3 bases, and 17 bases lay in between. The CDR3 extends over 16 amino acids. Looked up from germline, CDR1 is DFQATT and CDR2 is SNEGSKA (reference sequence). The CDR3 loop reads CSASSAGGLANEKLFF. The CDR3 DNA is TGCAGTGCTAGTTCCGCGGGCGGGTTGGCTAATGAAAAACTGTTTTTT.